This entry is about one TCR beta chain. V lost 2 bases to trimming and J lost 3 bases, with 13 bases between them. From germline, CDR1 is MNHEY and CDR2 SMNVEV (reference sequence). The CDR3 length is 15 residues. The sample originates from a study of T cell responses to AZD1222 COVID-19 vaccine. TCRdb keeps only in-frame clones here, not all; method: immunoSEQ multiplex PCR. The profile shows 100,000 to 150,000 clones, roughly 85% of them singletons. The chain combines TRBV27 with TRBJ2-5; no firm D call. Sequencing used peripheral blood, obtained 28 days after the second dose of the MenACWY control vaccine. This receptor was obtained from an adult who received the MenACWY meningococcal vaccine as a control. The CDR3 spells CASSLRRSREETQYF. As DNA, the CDR3 is TGTGCCAGCAGTTTACGTAGGAGTAGGGAAGAGACCCAGTACTTC.